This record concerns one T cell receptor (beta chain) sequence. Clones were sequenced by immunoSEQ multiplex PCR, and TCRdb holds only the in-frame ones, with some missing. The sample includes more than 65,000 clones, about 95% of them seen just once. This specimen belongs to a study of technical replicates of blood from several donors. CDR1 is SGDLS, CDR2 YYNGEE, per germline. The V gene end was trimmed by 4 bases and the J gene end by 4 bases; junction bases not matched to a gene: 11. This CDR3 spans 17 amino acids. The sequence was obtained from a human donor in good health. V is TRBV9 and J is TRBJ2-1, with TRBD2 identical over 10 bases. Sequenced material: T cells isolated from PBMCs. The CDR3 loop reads CASSLEVRTSGYNEQFF. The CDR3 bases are TGTGCCAGCAGCCTCGAAGTTCGGACTAGCGGTTACAATGAGCAGTTCTTC.